Here is one TCR beta chain with its context. The record originates from a study of blood T cell repertoires in COVID-19. Donors were grouped by their self-reported clinical history. Among Cohort 3 donors, those recovered had two negative PCRs, clearance, or symptom resolution. Per the original data handling: For nucleated cells, counts were estimated from reference gene primer amplification. TCRdb's table, derived via immunoSEQ multiplex PCR, lists solely in-frame clones and lacks some. Clonal size and the V and J genes are those of that table, whereas D and trimming came from the DNA. This table has over 200,000 clones, roughly four fifths appearing once. From germline, CDR1 is SGHTA and CDR2 FQGNSA. CDR3 length equals 15 residues. Trimming pared 0 bases from V and 0 bases from J, leaving 7 bases between.

The rearrangement links TRBV7-2 to TRBJ2-3, with D uncertain. The sequenced sample was PBMCs or T cells enriched from blood (not recorded which). This clonotype was sampled from a man in his 60s who had recovered from COVID-19. The CDR3 nucleotides read TGTGCCAGCAGCTTAGCTTTGCGGAGCACAGATACGCAGTATTTT. Its translation is CASSLALRSTDTQYF. The entire variable domain, with the rest obtained from reference TRBV7-2 and TRBJ2-3, is as follows: GAGVSQSPSNKVTEKGKDVELRCDPISGHTALYWYRQSLGQGLEFLIYFQGNSAPDKSGLPSDRFSAERTGGSVSTLTIQRTQQEDSAVYLCASSLALRSTDTQYFGPGTRLTVL.